The source of this T cell receptor beta chain is a study of T-cell reconstitution after alpha-beta-depleted transplantation in children. Study-wide results and caveats: One year post-transplant, T-cell counts and diversity were largely derived from T cells produced anew.

Losses at the gene ends were 5 bases for V and 0 bases for J; bases not matched to a gene: 13. CDR1 and CDR2 (germline): SGHVS, FQNEAQ. CDR3 size: 20 residues. Worth noting for this clonotype: Its antigen remains unknown.

Construction of the TCRbeta library involved unique molecular identifiers. TCRdb re-called the PCR reads through MiXCR, storing one row per CDR3 protein. The sample records hundreds of thousands of distinct CDR3 sequences, about a sixth being singletons. The specimen was PBMCs, mostly from graft donor cells, collected 360 days after TCRalphabeta/CD19-depleted stem cell transplant. The clonotype was recovered from a male patient between 2 and 15 years old who had a stem cell transplant for acute lymphoblastic leukemia, so the T cells may come from the graft donor. The chain employs TRBV7-8 and TRBJ2-6, with 10 bases identical to TRBD2. This CDR3 reads CASSPLYKLAGTSGANVLTF. CDR3 bases: TGTGCCAGCAGCCCTCTCTACAAACTAGCGGGGACCTCTGGGGCCAACGTCCTGACTTTC.